The clone carrying this TCR beta chain was found a few times. Its cognate antigen is unknown. These data come from a study of cytomegalovirus exposure and HLA in healthy donors. Study results and caveats: An analysis was carried out later, and it reportedly showed fewer N-insertions in an Asian-associated ancestry cluster than the approximately 700-donor mean. A missense DCLRE1C variant was associated with V- and J-gene trimming of TCR beta chains in a later analysis, and an independent cohort replicated the association. Presence/absence analyses rested on an assumption that sequencing depth was roughly uniform across donors.

Germline CDR1 and CDR2: SEHNR and FQNEAQ (reference sequence). V was pared by 5 bases and J by 4 bases, with 9 bases of the junction left unmatched. The CDR3 is 17 amino acids. Both 60 Vbeta primers and 13 Jbeta primers went into the PCR. Sequencing used immunoSEQ multiplex PCR; TCRdb keeps in-frame clones, though not all of them. Of 150,000 to 200,000 clones listed, about 83% were seen once; the top ten hold approximately 6%. The chain carries TRBV7-9 and TRBJ2-1; 12 bases align to TRBD2. The receptor's source is a woman in her twenties or thirties in good health and CMV-seropositive. Sequencing was carried out using PBMCs. The CDR3 nucleotides read TGTGCCAGCAGCCCTTCTAGCGGGAGGGTCCTGTACAATGAGCAGTTCTTC. It yields the protein CASSPSSGRVLYNEQFF.